The sequence of this TCR beta chain was determined in a study of shared clonotypes between healthy human individuals. Study context: Ranging from 18 to 49 in age, donors were two women and three men. Findings of the study overall: An anticipated effect of sequencing depth on clonotype sharing among donors was recognized.

For this clone: The antigen is not known.

Splitting of each subset's genomic DNA was done evenly across several immunoSEQ plates. TCRdb keeps only in-frame clones here, not all; method: immunoSEQ multiplex PCR. Of some 2.1 million clones in the sample, 90% to 95% were seen once. Naive CD8 cells lacked CD45RO, underwent positive selection for CCR7 and left out terminally differentiated effector memory CD45RA+ cells. The clonotype originates from a man between 18 and 35 years old in good health. Some clones in this sample may be carry-over from other donors' samples. Sequencing input: naive CD8+ T cells from PBMCs.

CDR3: CASTNRVGEKLFF. CDR3 nucleotides: TGTGCCAGCACAAACAGGGTGGGTGAAAAACTGTTTTTT. This chain links TRBV27 with TRBJ1-4, with D maybe TRBD1 (6 bases). The CDR3 is made up of 13 amino acids. Germline V gene lookup returns CDR1 MNHEY and CDR2 SMNVEV (reference sequence). V lost 7 bases and J lost 7, with 13 bases in between.